Included here is one T cell receptor beta chain sequence, with context. The data are from a study of cytomegalovirus exposure and HLA in healthy donors. V lost 4 bases, J lost 3 bases, and 12 bases stayed unmatched. The CDR3 runs to 16 residues. Germline V gene lookup returns CDR1 SQVTM and CDR2 ANQGSEA. Amplification used 60 Vbeta primers and 13 Jbeta primers. The assay was immunoSEQ multiplex PCR, and TCRdb's table has in-frame clones only and misses some. The sample lists 200,000 to 250,000 clones; approximately 78% were seen once. The clonotype comes from a middle-aged woman in good health and CMV-seronegative. Sample: PBMCs. V and J are TRBV29-1 and TRBJ2-3; 8 bases fit TRBD2. The CDR3 loop reads CSVGTGGPIGTDTQYF. In nucleotides, the CDR3 is TGCAGCGTTGGGACGGGAGGGCCTATCGGAACAGATACGCAGTATTTT.